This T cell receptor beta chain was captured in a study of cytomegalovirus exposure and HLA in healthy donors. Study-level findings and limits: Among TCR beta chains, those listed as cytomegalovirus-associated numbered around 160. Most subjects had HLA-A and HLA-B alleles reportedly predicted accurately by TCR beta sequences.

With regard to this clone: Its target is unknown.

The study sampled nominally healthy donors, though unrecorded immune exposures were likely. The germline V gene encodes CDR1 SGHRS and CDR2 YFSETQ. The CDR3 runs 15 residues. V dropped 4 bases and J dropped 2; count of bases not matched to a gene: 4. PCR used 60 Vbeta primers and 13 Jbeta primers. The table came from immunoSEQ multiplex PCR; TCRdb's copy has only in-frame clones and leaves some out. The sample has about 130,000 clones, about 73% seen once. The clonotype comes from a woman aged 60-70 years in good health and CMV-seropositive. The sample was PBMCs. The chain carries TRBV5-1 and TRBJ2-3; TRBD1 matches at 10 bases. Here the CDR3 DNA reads TGCGCCAGCAGCGTGGGACAGGGGATCACAGATACGCAGTATTTT. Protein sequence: CASSVGQGITDTQYF.